These T cell receptor beta chains were read from a single sample in a study of blood T cell repertoires in COVID-19. Produced via immunoSEQ multiplex PCR; TCRdb's table is partial and in-frame only. Of roughly 390,000 clones listed, around 84% were seen once; the top ten hold roughly 3.4%. Sequenced input: peripheral blood. The receptors come from a woman aged 18 to 35 with acute or convalescent COVID-19. The CDR3 runs from the conserved cysteine through the conserved F or W. D genes are given only for firm matches. Size values are once, few and many counts, or a class for expanded clones, and some rows have none.

v_call	d_call	clone_size	j_call	cdr3_nt	cdr3_aa
TRBV28	-	-	TRBJ1-5	TGTGCCAGCAGTTTGCAGGGAGGGTCGGATCAGCCCCAGCATTTT	CASSLQGGSDQPQHF
TRBV27	-	once	TRBJ2-5	TGTGCCAGCAGTCCCCGGGCAGGGGGGCAAGAGACCCAGTACTTC	CASSPRAGGQETQYF
TRBV7-9	-	-	TRBJ1-4	TGTGCCAGCATTCGTGGAGGGGCCAGGGATGAAAAACTGTTTTTT	CASIRGGARDEKLFF
TRBV28	TRBD1	-	TRBJ1-1	TGTGCCAGCAGTTTAGGCGCAGGGGGCCAGACTGAAGCTTTCTTT	CASSLGAGGQTEAFF
TRBV27	TRBD2	-	TRBJ2-1	TGTGCCACCGAACTAGCGGAGAGCTCCTACAATGAGCAGTTCTTC	CATELAESSYNEQFF
TRBV4-1	-	once	TRBJ1-5	TGCGCCAGCAGCCAAGCCCACCGAGGGAGCAATCAGCCCCAGCATTTT	CASSQAHRGSNQPQHF
TRBV19	-	-	TRBJ1-5	TGTGCCAGTAGTATGCGTCAGGGTGGGGCAAATCAGCCCCAGCATTTT	CASSMRQGGANQPQHF
TRBV27	TRBD2	-	TRBJ2-4	TGTGCCAGCAGTATCTCGGGGGGGCCTTCAATTCCAGCCAAAAACATTCAGTACTTC	CASSISGGPSIPAKNIQYF
TRBV5-1	-	-	TRBJ1-2	TGCGCCAGCAGCTTGGCCATCGGCTACACCTTC	CASSLAIGYTF
TRBV28	TRBD1	-	TRBJ1-2	TGTGCCAGCACCCCTCCGGGACAGGGGGCGACGGGTGGCTACACCTTC	CASTPPGQGATGGYTF
TRBV19	-	-	TRBJ1-4	TGTGCCAGTAGTATAGAAGGCGGCCTAAATGAAAAACTGTTTTTT	CASSIEGGLNEKLFF
TRBV28	-	-	TRBJ1-1	TGTGCCAGCAGTTTGGACCATGGGGGGAATCAGAACACTGAAGCTTTCTTT	CASSLDHGGNQNTEAFF
TRBV3-1/TRBV3-2	-	few	TRBJ2-3	TGTGCCAGCAGCCAACGTCCCGAGTCTTGGGGGGGGCTCGCAGATACGCAGTATTTT	CASSQRPESWGGLADTQYF
TRBV6-5	-	-	TRBJ2-3	TGTGCCAGCAGTACCCCGGGACAAGATACGCAGTATTTT	CASSTPGQDTQYF
TRBV29-1	TRBD1	-	TRBJ1-2	TGCAGCGACCTGACAGGGTCCTATGGCTACACCTTC	CSDLTGSYGYTF
TRBV5-1	-	once	TRBJ1-2	TGCGCCAGCAGCTTGGGACATCTTTCACGGGGCTACACCTTC	CASSLGHLSRGYTF
TRBV27	-	-	TRBJ1-5	TGTGCCAGCAGTCCTCAGAATCAGCCCCAGCATTTT	CASSPQNQPQHF
TRBV30	TRBD2	-	TRBJ2-7	TGTGCCTGGGTACGGGGGGGCATCAACTACGAGCAGTACTTC	CAWVRGGINYEQYF
TRBV3-1/TRBV3-2	-	-	TRBJ2-7	TGTGCCAGCAGCCCAACAACTCCAGGTACCTACGAGCAGTACTTC	CASSPTTPGTYEQYF
TRBV4-2	TRBD1	-	TRBJ1-2	TGTGCCAGCAGCCAAGATGCGGACAGGGCTCGGGGCTACACCTTC	CASSQDADRARGYTF
TRBV7-2	-	once	TRBJ1-2	TGTGCCAGCAGCTTAACAGCCCTGAACTATGGCTACACCTTC	CASSLTALNYGYTF
TRBV7-9	-	-	TRBJ2-1	TGTGCCAGCAGCTTACGACGCGGGTCCTCGTACAATGAGCAGTTCTTC	CASSLRRGSSYNEQFF
TRBV28	-	once	TRBJ1-6	TGTGCCAGCAGTTTAGGGGCAGGGGATAATAATTCACCCCTCCACTTT	CASSLGAGDNNSPLHF
TRBV2	TRBD1	-	TRBJ2-1	TGTGCCAGCAGCCCTGACAGGGGGCGTTACAATGAGCAGTTCTTC	CASSPDRGRYNEQFF
TRBV16	-	-	TRBJ2-3	TGTGCCAGCAGCCAAGTGACAACCCAGGAGTATTTT	CASSQVTTQEYF
TRBV27	TRBD1	-	TRBJ1-5	TGTGCCAGCAGCCAGACAGGGGATAGTCAGCCCCAGCATTTT	CASSQTGDSQPQHF
TRBV13	-	-	TRBJ1-4	TGTGCCAGCAGCTTAAGTCTGGGGGGAACTAATGAAAAACTGTTTTTT	CASSLSLGGTNEKLFF
TRBV29-1	-	-	TRBJ1-2	TGCAGCGTTCTAAGAACAGGTGATAACTATGGCTACACCTTC	CSVLRTGDNYGYTF
TRBV5-1	TRBD1	-	TRBJ1-1	TGCGCCAGCAGCTTGGGGGGGACAGAGTCTTGGAACACTGAAGCTTTCTTT	CASSLGGTESWNTEAFF
TRBV5-1	-	-	TRBJ1-2	TGCGCCAGCAGCTTGACCCAGCCCCAGGTGAATGGCTACACCTTC	CASSLTQPQVNGYTF
TRBV11-2	-	-	TRBJ2-1	TGTGCCAGCAGCTGGAACAGGGTAGATGAGCAGTTCTTC	CASSWNRVDEQFF
TRBV9	-	-	TRBJ1-2	TGTGCCAGCAGCGTAGAAGGAGCTAACTATGGCTACACCTTC	CASSVEGANYGYTF
TRBV5-8	TRBD1	-	TRBJ2-3	TGTGCCAGCAGCTCCGACAGGGGGCGGTTGGATACGCAGTATTTT	CASSSDRGRLDTQYF
TRBV9	TRBD2	-	TRBJ2-1	TGTGCCAGCAGCTTATCTAGGACTAGCGCGGATTACAATGAGCAGTTCTTC	CASSLSRTSADYNEQFF
TRBV2	-	few	TRBJ1-4	TGTGCCAGCAGTAGGACGACAGGTCCAACTAATGAAAAACTGTTTTTT	CASSRTTGPTNEKLFF
TRBV7-3	TRBD1	-	TRBJ1-2	TGTGCCAGCAGCTTCCTCCGGGACAGCAAAGGGTATGGCTACACCTTC	CASSFLRDSKGYGYTF